These 17 T cell receptor beta chains were sequenced from one sample in a study of shared T cell receptors in the human thymus. Data came from immunoSEQ multiplex PCR; TCRdb stores just in-frame clones and leaves some out. The table records hundreds of thousands of clones, approximately 80% of them present only once. The same data also contributed to another study, on human thymus T cells.

Sample: thymocytes. Receptors originate from a boy less than two years old with a congenital heart defect.

This chain connects TRBV4-3 to TRBJ2-3; 7 bases agree with TRBD2. V shed 4 bases, J shed 5 bases, and the junction held 3 bases outside the gene matches. The CDR3 runs to 13 residues. Germline CDR1 reads LGHNA; CDR2 reads YSLEER. The CDR3 here is CASSPVAGDTQYF. The CDR3 coding sequence is TGCGCCAGCAGCCCCGTAGCGGGAGATACGCAGTATTTT.

This chain connects TRBV4-3 to TRBJ1-1; TRBD1 might be the D (5 bases). Germline CDR1 and CDR2: LGHNA and YSLEER. This CDR3 has 15 residues. Trimming took off 0 bases at V and 2 bases at J, with 10 bases between the two ends. The CDR3 nucleotides read TGCGCCAGCAGCCAAGAAGGGGCGGGAAACACTGAAGCTTTCTTT. Translation gives CASSQEGAGNTEAFF.

This clone was counted only a few times. The chain employs TRBV30 and TRBJ1-2; 7 positions match TRBD1. Trimming cost V 3 bases and J 6 bases; bases outside gene matches: 1. This CDR3 region has 11 residues. CDR1 is GTSNPN, CDR2 SVGIG, per germline (reference sequence). CDR3 in DNA: TGTGCCTGGAGAGGGGGCGATGGCTACACCTTC. This encodes CAWRGGDGYTF.

The chain combines TRBV15 with TRBJ1-5; the D gene is possibly TRBD1 (5 bases). Germline V gives CDR1 LNHNV, CDR2 YYDKDF (reference sequence). The ends were cut back, 0 bases at V and 11 bases at J, with 14 bases in the middle. This CDR3 has 14 residues. The CDR3 DNA reads as TGTGCCACCAGCAGAGATCCCCAGGGTACGTCCCAGCATTTT. Its protein product is CATSRDPQGTSQHF.

This clone was picked up one time. The rearrangement joins TRBV5-4 to TRBJ2-7; 12 nucleotides match TRBD2. Germline V lookup: CDR1 SGHNT, CDR2 YYREEE (reference sequence). Losses at the gene ends were 4 bases for V and 7 bases for J; bases not matched to a gene: 9. The CDR3 contains 15 residues. CDR3 DNA sequence: TGTGCCAGCAGCCGACCGGGACTAGCGGGTCAGGAGCAGTACTTC. Protein product: CASSRPGLAGQEQYF.

The chain uses TRBV7-2 and TRBJ2-7; D perhaps matches TRBD2 (5 bases). The CDR3 runs to 13 residues. Deletions cut 5 bases from V and 4 bases from J, with 12 bases between. CDR1 and CDR2 (germline): SGHTA, FQGNSA. The CDR3 DNA reads as TGTGCCAGCAGCCCGAGGACTCTTTACGAGCAGTACTTC. This encodes CASSPRTLYEQYF.

The gene calls are TRBV30 and TRBJ2-1; 8 bases agree with TRBD2. This CDR3 is built from 13 residues. Germline CDR1 GTSNPN, CDR2 SVGIG (reference sequence). The trim removed 7 bases at V and 7 bases at J, leaving 9 bases unmatched. CDR3 loop: CASGLASWNEQFF. The CDR3 DNA reads TGTGCCTCCGGACTAGCTTCGTGGAATGAGCAGTTCTTC.

This clone occurred a few times. This rearrangement joins TRBV21-1 to TRBJ2-3; the listed D gene, TRBD2, was not tested against the DNA. TRBV21-1 is a pseudogene. The CDR3 has 16 residues. The CDR3 coding sequence is TGTGCCAGCAGCAAAGCGCGGGAGTGGGGCACAGATACGCAGTATTTT. Protein: CASSKAREWGTDTQYF.

V and J are TRBV30 and TRBJ2-7, with 9 bases matching TRBD2. The CDR3 extends over 16 amino acids. V was clipped by 0 bases and J by 4 bases; unmatched bases: 10. From germline, CDR1 is GTSNPN and CDR2 SVGIG (reference sequence). The CDR3 bases are TGTGCCTGGAGTGTAAGGCCTAGCGGGATCTATTACGAGCAGTACTTC. Protein sequence: CAWSVRPSGIYYEQYF.

J is TRBJ1-1 and V is TRBV14, with TRBD1 as a possible D gene (5 bases). V was cut by 0 bases and J by 1 base, with 9 bases left in between. Germline CDR1 is SGHDN and CDR2 is FVKESK. The CDR3 covers 15 residues. CDR3 region: CASSQDTGENTEAFF. The CDR3, as DNA: TGTGCCAGCAGCCAAGATACGGGGGAGAACACTGAAGCTTTCTTT.

This chain links TRBV13 with TRBJ2-7; 8 bases match TRBD2. The CDR3 loop spans 16 amino acids. Germline trimming cut 4 bases from V and 7 bases from J; bases unmatched to any gene: 15. Germline values: CDR1 PRHDT, CDR2 FYEKMQ (reference sequence). CDR3 sequence: CASSSAGSGTSGEQYF. The CDR3 DNA reads as TGTGCCAGCAGCTCAGCCGGATCCGGGACTAGTGGTGAGCAGTACTTC.

This clone was counted only a few times. The chain links TRBV13 to TRBJ2-1; 11 nucleotides align to TRBD2. V lost 4 bases to trimming and J lost 9 bases; unmatched junction nucleotides: 11. This CDR3 is 16 amino acids long. Germline V gene data show CDR1 as PRHDT and CDR2 as FYEKMQ (reference sequence). The CDR3 loop is CASSSLSGRALGEQFF. The CDR3 region has the DNA TGTGCCAGCAGCTCCCTTAGCGGGAGGGCCCTCGGTGAGCAGTTCTTC.

The genes are TRBV27 and TRBJ2-7; the match to TRBD2 covers 9 bases. Trimming cost V 6 bases and J 7 bases; bases outside gene matches: 7. Germline values: CDR1 MNHEY, CDR2 SMNVEV (reference sequence). The CDR3 runs 13 residues. CDR3 residues: CASSLTSGREQYF. The DNA for the CDR3 is TGTGCCAGCAGCCTTACTAGCGGGCGGGAGCAGTACTTC.

This chain connects TRBV10-3 to TRBJ1-1; D is uncertain. Germline V gene data show CDR1 as ENHRY and CDR2 as SYGVKD. This CDR3 is built from 17 residues. V was clipped by 0 bases and J by 1 base, with 15 bases between them. In DNA, the CDR3 is TGTGCCATCAGTGAGTCCCCCAAACGGGATGGGAACACTGAAGCTTTCTTT. Translating it yields CAISESPKRDGNTEAFF.

This clone was seen a single time. The genes are TRBV15 and TRBJ1-3; D unresolved. V was cut by 1 base and J by 4 bases, with 8 bases left in between. This CDR3 is built from 14 residues. Germline V lookup: CDR1 LNHNV, CDR2 YYDKDF (reference sequence). CDR3 amino acids: CATSRGSAGNTIYF. The DNA for the CDR3 is TGTGCCACCAGCAGAGGGAGTGCCGGAAACACCATATATTTT.

The chain employs TRBV4-3 and TRBJ2-5; TRBD1 might be the D (5 bases). The CDR3 extends over 15 amino acids. The germline V and J ends were trimmed by 0 bases and 1 base, with 9 bases remaining between them. Looked up from germline, CDR1 is LGHNA and CDR2 is YSLEER. CDR3: CASSQDKTAQETQYF. The CDR3 DNA follows: TGCGCCAGCAGCCAAGATAAGACAGCCCAAGAGACCCAGTACTTC.

The chain recombines TRBV18 with TRBJ1-1; D not resolved. V shed 0 bases and J shed 1 base, with 6 bases lying between them. Germline V gene sequence: CDR1 KGHSH, CDR2 LQKENI. The CDR3 extends over 14 amino acids. CDR3 amino acids: CASSPPKANTEAFF. As DNA, the CDR3 is TGTGCCAGCTCACCACCGAAAGCGAACACTGAAGCTTTCTTT.